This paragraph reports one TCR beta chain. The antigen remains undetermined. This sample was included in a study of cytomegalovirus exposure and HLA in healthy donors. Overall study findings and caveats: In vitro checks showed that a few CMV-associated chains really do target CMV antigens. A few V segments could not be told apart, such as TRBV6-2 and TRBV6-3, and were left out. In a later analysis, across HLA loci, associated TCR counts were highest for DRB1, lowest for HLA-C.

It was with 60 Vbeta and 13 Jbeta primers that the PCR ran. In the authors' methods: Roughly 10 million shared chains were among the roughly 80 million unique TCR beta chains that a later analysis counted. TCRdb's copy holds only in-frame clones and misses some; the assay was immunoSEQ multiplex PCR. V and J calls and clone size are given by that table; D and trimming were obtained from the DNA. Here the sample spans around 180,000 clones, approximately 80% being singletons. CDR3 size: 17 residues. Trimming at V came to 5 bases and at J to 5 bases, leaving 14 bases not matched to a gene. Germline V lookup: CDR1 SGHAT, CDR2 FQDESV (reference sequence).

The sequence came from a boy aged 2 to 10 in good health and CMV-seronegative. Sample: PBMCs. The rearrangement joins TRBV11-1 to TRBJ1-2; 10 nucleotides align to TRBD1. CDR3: CASSPTPTGTGVYGYTF. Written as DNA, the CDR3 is TGTGCCAGCAGCCCGACCCCCACCGGGACAGGGGTTTATGGCTACACCTTC.